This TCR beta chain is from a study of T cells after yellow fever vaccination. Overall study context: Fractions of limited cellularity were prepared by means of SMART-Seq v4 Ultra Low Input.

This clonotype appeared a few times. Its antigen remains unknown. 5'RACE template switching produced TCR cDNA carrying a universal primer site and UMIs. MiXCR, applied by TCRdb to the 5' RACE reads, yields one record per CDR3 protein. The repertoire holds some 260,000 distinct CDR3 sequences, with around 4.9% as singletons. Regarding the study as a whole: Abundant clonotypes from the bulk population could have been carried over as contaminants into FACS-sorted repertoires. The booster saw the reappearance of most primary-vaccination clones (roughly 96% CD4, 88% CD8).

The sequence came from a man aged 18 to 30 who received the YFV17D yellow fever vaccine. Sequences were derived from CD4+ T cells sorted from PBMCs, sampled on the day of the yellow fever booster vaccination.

The chain's CDR3 is CASRRTTGVYGYTF. In nucleotides, the CDR3 is TGTGCCAGCAGACGTACGACAGGGGTCTATGGCTACACCTTC. The rearrangement joins TRBV7-2 to TRBJ1-2, with 8 bases lining up with TRBD1. J lost 4 bases, V lost 6 bases, and 7 bases had no gene match. Per germline, CDR1 SGHTA and CDR2 FQGNSA. The CDR3 length is 14 residues.